The entry that follows covers one TCR beta chain sequence. This receptor's antigen is unknown. Base qualities are missing; no much larger clone stands one base away. The record originates from a study of human T cells and chemical hapten exposure (dated by TCRdb to the early 2020s). In terms of the full investigation: For sensitization, 2% DPC in acetone was applied to an approximately 2 cm by approximately 2 cm area of upper inner arm skin. Throughout the study period of 20 to 30 weeks, patients also received therapeutic DPC doses to the scalp every week. Patch testing was performed on the upper back with Finn chambers containing 0.01% DPC, and the patch tests were scored after 6 days according to International Contact Dermatitis Research Group standards. Alopecia areata with under or over 50% scalp involvement, alopecia totalis and alopecia universalis were represented in the patient cohort, which was mostly female. Libraries were combined into a pool for sequencing, and differences in TCR yield between samples came mainly from small differences in library volumes within the pool. The study tracked peripheral blood TCR repertoire changes in vivo during primary and secondary sensitization to the hapten diphenylcyclopropenone (DPC) in alopecia patients. Blood samples were taken from patients before sensitization (week 0) and at 2, 6 and about 24 weeks after DPC sensitization. Blood for TCR sequencing was provided by twenty-nine alopecia patients at one to four time points (pre-sensitization, 2, 6 and 24 weeks). Overall study results and their limits: Expanded TCRs formed significantly more large CDR3 similarity clusters than pre-sensitization or healthy control sets, consistent with antigen-driven responses. All patients had alopecia, a presumed autoimmune disease, so their immune response might differ from that of healthy individuals. Patch test score was positively correlated with the number of PT1 expanded TCRs, with significance at thresholds 8, 16 and 32 but not at 4. The number of TCRs above 1 in 1000 frequency did not change with DPC sensitization; there was no evidence of global repertoire structure alterations. After repeated subsampling, changes were observed in the strength of the expansion versus patch-test correlation and in the threshold at which the correlation became significant.

The library was made by RACE. Instrument on record: NextSeq 500. During library preparation, unique molecular identifiers were attached to individual cDNA molecules so that TCRs could be counted quantitatively and reproducibly. Both TCR alpha and TCR beta chains were sequenced from each blood RNA sample. The study's processing was this. The median number of TCRs per sample was approximately 93,000, ranging from roughly 23,224 to 690,600. The Decombinator software suite was used to annotate V, J and CDR3 in the TCR reads. Every sample was subsampled to the same number of TCRs (28,000) for the PS versus PT1 abundance plots. Expanded TCRs were defined as absent before sensitization and observed at least eight times at the 2-week time point. TCRdb took the public reads, trimmed them with fastp at Q25, ran MiXCR for clone calling and kept in-frame beta chains. Merged by CDR3 protein, the rows form single entries marked with the most common genes and DNA. TCRdb, not the original authors, processed these V and J calls. This sample has approximately 80,000 distinct CDR3 sequences in its table, and 10% to 15% of those were observed once. The ten largest make up roughly 5.9% of the sample.

A distance of 11 bases separates the germline ends of V and J, which lose 2 bases and 0 bases respectively. CDR1 KGHSH and CDR2 LQKENI are derived from the germline V gene. The CDR3 sequence holds 16 residues, the cysteine and phenylalanine included. Just CDR3 DNA is preserved here, 48 bases in frame from base 1. This specimen's time point label, interpreted: patch test 3, about 24 weeks after DPC sensitization. What this sample's treatment or condition label stands for: therapeutic diphenylcyclopropenone sensitization with weekly scalp DPC. Blood at each patch-test visit was drawn before the patch test was applied. Patients were considered eligible if aged 18 to 70, diagnosed with alopecia and deemed suitable for DPC therapy, and patients were excluded if pregnant. Total RNA was extracted from unfractionated whole blood that had been collected in Tempus Blood RNA tubes.

The source was whole blood, collected in connection with sensitization to the hapten diphenylcyclopropenone (DPC). The TCR sequence derives from a woman in her fifties or sixties with alopecia areata. Some clones in this sample may be carry-over from other donors' samples. The chain was built from TRBV18 and TRBJ2-1; the D gene is unclear. The CDR3 corresponds to CASSPYLPSSYNEQFF. At the DNA level, the sequence is TGTGCCAGCTCACCATACCTCCCGAGCTCCTACAATGAGCAGTTCTTC.